This T cell receptor beta chain originates from a study of read filtering for tumor transcriptome and immune sequencing. In the study overall: Revised staging placed 8 or 9 patients in R-ISS I, 15 to 20 in II, 6 or 7 in III. General study results and limits: Even smaller IR-seq throughput identified most shared clonotypes. Correlation between methods rose after single-read clonotypes were removed. Single-read clonotypes: approximately 87% of IR-seq clonotypes (roughly 4% of reads), more than 70% of RNA-seq clonotypes (approximately 45% of reads).

This clonotype was picked up many times. What it binds is not known. V gave up 4 bases and J gave up 5 bases, with 11 bases separating them. Germline values: CDR1 SQVTM, CDR2 ANQGSEA. The CDR3 runs 12 residues. This library used about 360 ng RNA and molecular barcoded adaptors spanning alpha/delta and beta/gamma chains. MiXCR was run by TCRdb on the reads, yielding one entry per CDR3 protein. The repertoire holds about 86,000 distinct CDR3 sequences, roughly an eighth seen once, with 14% to 15% in the top ten. This clonotype was sampled from a donor aged 40 or older with multiple myeloma. Sequenced: a population of CD138-negative cells sorted from bone marrow. The V gene is TRBV29-1, the J gene TRBJ2-5; the D is unclear. CDR3 nucleotides: TGCAGCGTTGGTCGTGACTTGGAGACCCAGTACTTC. This codes for CSVGRDLETQYF.